This T cell receptor (beta chain) was obtained from a study of blood T cell repertoires in COVID-19 (TCRdb year 2020). About the study as a whole: The collaborator samples originated in the United States, Italy and Spain and spanned the acute and convalescent phases of COVID-19. The material from the prospective study consisted of cDNA or gDNA derived from T cells, B-cell-depleted T cells, or PBMCs. The dataset comprised deeply sampled blood TCRbeta repertoires from subjects exposed to, actively infected with, or recovered from COVID-19. The repertoires were made available in a free public database intended to serve as a resource for research on the immune response to SARS-CoV-2. The samples were drawn from two sources: the first 160 participants of the ongoing ImmuneRACE study, and over 950 subjects contributed by 6 global collaborators. A de-identified subject ID, COVID-19 status, age in years and sex were almost always included in the sample metadata. Where available, HLA class I and class II types were taken from metadata supplied by the sample provider and were not determined by assay-based typing.

V gives up 5 bases and J gives up 5 bases, and the segment between their germline ends measures 15 bases. Including the terminal cysteine and phenylalanine, the CDR3 comprises 15 residues. The DNA shown is the 45-base CDR3, in frame from base 1. CDR1 and CDR2, per the germline V gene, are MGHRA and YSYEKL. A word on this clone: Its antigen target is currently unknown. No clone much larger than this one lies a single base away; base qualities are absent.

TCRbeta CDR3 regions were amplified from genomic DNA by means of the immunoSEQ Assay, a bias-controlled multiplex PCR. Per the authors' processing: The number of nucleated cells in each sample was estimated from the amplification of reference gene primers within the assay. To quantify the absolute abundance of each unique TCRbeta CDR3 rearrangement, sequence reads were collapsed and filtered. Productive Simpson clonality was computed per sample as the square root of Simpson's diversity index over productive rearrangements. The immuneACCESS repertoire file appears here via TCRdb, limited to in-frame rearrangements. These files lack a portion of the clones; in checked studies, under half of the deficit traces to unresolved V genes, and the cause of the others is not known. V, J and clone size derive from that table, while D and trimming were established from the DNA sequence. The sample includes a few hundred thousand clones, with under 90% observed a single time. The biggest ten clones account for roughly 3.1% of the sample.

Beyond this particular receptor, the publication reports: The amount of clinical and demographic metadata varied by source and participant and was provided uncurated.

Each collaborating institution followed its own protocols to collect whole blood in K2EDTA tubes. For TCRbeta analysis, collaborator samples were shipped as frozen whole blood, as isolated PBMCs, or as DNA extracted from either sample type. The chain was built from TRBV4-1 and TRBJ1-4; the best D guess is TRBD1, with 5 bases matching. This clonotype was sampled from a woman younger than 30 with acute or convalescent COVID-19. Material: peripheral blood. The CDR3 loop reads CASSSSGGENEKLFF. The DNA sequence follows: TGCGCCAGCAGCTCGTCAGGAGGGGAGAATGAAAAACTGTTTTTT.